There are a few counts of the clone carrying this T cell receptor (delta chain). The likely explanation is a read error, given a far larger clone one base away. Other DNA sequences of this sample code for an identical CDR3. TCRdb used CATT to re-call clones from the multiplex PCR reads. This table has 70,000 to 95,000 delta-chain clones, 1.4% appearing once. This specimen belongs to a study of γδ T cells in repeated Plasmodium falciparum infection. Looking at the study overall: Malian children with intense seasonal malaria exposure were compared with matched Australian children. Timepoints: baseline, immediately before selected infections, and 21 days after every infection. Malian repertoires were sampled cross-sectionally without transmission and longitudinally through febrile malaria.

The clonotype was recovered from a pool of human donors (malaria-infected and uninfected, not separated). Input material: gamma-delta T cells from blood.

This chain's CDR3 is CACDTLPTGEALTAQLFF. In nucleotides, the CDR3 is TGCGCCTGTGACACACTTCCTACAGGGGAAGCTTTGACAGCACAACTCTTCTTT. The chain uses TRDV2 and TRDJ2; 8 bases match TRDD2. This CDR3 has 18 amino acids. Germline V gene sequence: CDR1 GEAIGNYY, CDR2 EKD.